The 4 T cell receptor beta chains presented below share a single source sample, sequenced in a study of shared clonotypes between healthy human individuals. Generated by immunoSEQ multiplex PCR, the TCRdb table keeps only in-frame clones and is missing some. The data contain around 2,100,000 clones, roughly 94% of them seen just once; the ten biggest clones take up approximately 1%. Cells designated naive CD8 were CD45RO-negative and were positively selected for CCR7, with terminally differentiated effector memory CD45RA+ cells excluded. The sample was naive CD8+ T cells sorted from blood. The receptors stem from a man between 18 and 29 years old in good health.

V is TRBV29-1 and J is TRBJ1-2; 10 bases are shared with TRBD1. Germline assignment: CDR1 SQVTM and CDR2 ANQGSEA. V trimming: 5 bases; J trimming: 5 bases; junction bases outside the gene matches: 23. The CDR3 has 19 amino acids. DNA of the CDR3: TGCAGCGTTCGGAACCCGGGACAGGGGATCAGTTTGACGGGGTATGGCTACACCTTC. It codes for CSVRNPGQGISLTGYGYTF.

The J gene is TRBJ2-7, the V gene TRBV9; D is perhaps TRBD1 or TRBD2 (6 bases each). The V end was cut by 3 bases, the J end by 5 bases, with 15 bases between. This CDR3 is 14 amino acids long. Looked up from germline, CDR1 is SGDLS and CDR2 is YYNGEE. The CDR3 sequence: CASSAGGWGDEQYF. The CDR3 DNA is TGTGCCAGCAGCGCCGGGGGCTGGGGTGACGAGCAGTACTTC.

Comments on this clone: Other DNA sequences in this specimen translate into the identical CDR3. This chain connects TRBV6-6 to TRBJ1-2; D gene unclear. The CDR3 runs 12 residues. From germline, CDR1 is MNHNY and CDR2 SVGAGI (reference sequence). V was cut by 6 bases and J by 0 bases, with 5 bases left in between. CDR3 in amino acids: CASRGPNYGYTF. DNA for the CDR3: TGTGCCAGCAGAGGACCTAACTATGGCTACACCTTC.

The J gene is TRBJ1-2, the V gene TRBV7-9; D ambiguous. CDR3 length: 15 residues. The germline gives CDR1 SEHNR, CDR2 FQNEAQ (reference sequence). V was cut by 5 bases and J by 3 bases, with 16 bases left in between. CDR3 sequence (DNA): TGTGCCAGCAGCCACTCTTCTGGTGTTGACTATGGCTACACCTTC. Its protein is CASSHSSGVDYGYTF.